The TCR beta chain under discussion was sequenced for a study of cytomegalovirus exposure and HLA in healthy donors. The CDR3 runs 12 residues. Germline CDR1 reads SGDLS; CDR2 reads YYNGEE. V was clipped by 4 bases and J by 9 bases, with 11 bases between them. The PCR made use of 60 Vbeta and 13 Jbeta primers. Sequencing was performed with immunoSEQ multiplex PCR; in TCRdb, only in-frame clones are kept and a portion is missing. The sample includes approximately 170,000 clones, over 80% of them seen just once. The chain recombines TRBV9 with TRBJ1-3, with D uncertain. The sequencing input was PBMCs. The clonotype comes from a human donor in good health. The CDR3 spells CASSPSPPTIYF. In DNA, the CDR3 is TGTGCCAGCAGCCCCTCCCCCCCCACCATATATTTT.